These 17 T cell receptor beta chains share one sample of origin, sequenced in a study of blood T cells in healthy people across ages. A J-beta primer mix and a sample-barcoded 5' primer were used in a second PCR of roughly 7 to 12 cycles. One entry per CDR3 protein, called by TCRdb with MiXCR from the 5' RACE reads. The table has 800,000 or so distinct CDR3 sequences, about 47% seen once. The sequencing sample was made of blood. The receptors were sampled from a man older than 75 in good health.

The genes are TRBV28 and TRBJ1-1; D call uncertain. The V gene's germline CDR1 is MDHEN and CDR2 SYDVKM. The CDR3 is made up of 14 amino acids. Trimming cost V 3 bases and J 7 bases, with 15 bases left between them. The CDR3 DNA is TGTGCCAGCAGTTTGTACAGTGCATCGGGTGAAGCTTTCTTT. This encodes CASSLYSASGEAFF.

CDR3 loop: CASSASDGYEQYF. For the CDR3, the DNA is TGTGCCAGCAGCGCCTCGGACGGCTACGAGCAGTACTTC. The V gene is TRBV9, the J gene TRBJ2-7; D uncertain. Per the germline V gene, CDR1 is SGDLS and CDR2 is YYNGEE. V gave up 3 bases and J gave up 3 bases, with 10 bases separating them. This CDR3 has 13 residues.

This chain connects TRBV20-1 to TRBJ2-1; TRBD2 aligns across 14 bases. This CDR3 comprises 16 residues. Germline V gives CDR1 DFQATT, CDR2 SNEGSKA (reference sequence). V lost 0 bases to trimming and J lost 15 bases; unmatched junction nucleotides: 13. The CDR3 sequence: CSARDRPGLAGGGRFF. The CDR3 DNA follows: TGCAGTGCTAGAGATCGGCCAGGACTAGCGGGAGGAGGGCGGTTCTTC.

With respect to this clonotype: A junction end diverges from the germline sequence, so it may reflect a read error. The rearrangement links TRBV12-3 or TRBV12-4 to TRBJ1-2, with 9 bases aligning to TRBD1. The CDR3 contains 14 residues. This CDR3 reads CAGSLGDRAYGYTF. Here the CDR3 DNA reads TGTGCCGGCAGTTTGGGGGACAGGGCCTATGGCTACACCTTC.

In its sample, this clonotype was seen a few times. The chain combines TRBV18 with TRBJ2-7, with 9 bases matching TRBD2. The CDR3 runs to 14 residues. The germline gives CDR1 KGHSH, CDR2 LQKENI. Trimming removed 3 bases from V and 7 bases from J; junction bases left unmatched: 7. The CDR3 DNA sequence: TGTGCCAGCTCACCTAGCGGGAGCTTGAAGGAGCAGTACTTC. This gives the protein CASSPSGSLKEQYF.

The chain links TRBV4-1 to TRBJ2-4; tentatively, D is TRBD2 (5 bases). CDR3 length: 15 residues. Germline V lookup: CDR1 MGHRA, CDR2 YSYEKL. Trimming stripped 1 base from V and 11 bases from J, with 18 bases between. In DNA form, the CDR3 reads TGCGCCAGCAGCCAAGGTCCCCGGGAAGGCGTCGTTCAGTACTTC. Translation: CASSQGPREGVVQYF.

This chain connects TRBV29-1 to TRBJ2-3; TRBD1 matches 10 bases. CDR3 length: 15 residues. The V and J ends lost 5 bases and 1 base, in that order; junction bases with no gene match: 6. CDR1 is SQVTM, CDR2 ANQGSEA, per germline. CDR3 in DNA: TGCAGCGTTTCCCGGACAGGGGGTCGCACAGATACGCAGTATTTT. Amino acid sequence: CSVSRTGGRTDTQYF.

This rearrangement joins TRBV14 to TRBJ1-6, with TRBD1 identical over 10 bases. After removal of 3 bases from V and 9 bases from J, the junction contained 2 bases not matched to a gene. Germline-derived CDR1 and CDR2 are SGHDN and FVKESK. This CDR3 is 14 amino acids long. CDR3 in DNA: TGTGCCAGCAGCCAGGGGACAGGGGCTTCACCCCTCCACTTT. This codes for CASSQGTGASPLHF.

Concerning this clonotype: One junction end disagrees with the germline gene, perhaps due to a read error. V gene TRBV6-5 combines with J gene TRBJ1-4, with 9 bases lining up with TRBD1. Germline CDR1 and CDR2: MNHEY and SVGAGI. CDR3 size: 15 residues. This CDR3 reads CASSMTGGTNEELFF. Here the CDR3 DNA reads TGTGCCAGCAGTATGACAGGGGGGACTAATGAAGAACTGTTTTTT.

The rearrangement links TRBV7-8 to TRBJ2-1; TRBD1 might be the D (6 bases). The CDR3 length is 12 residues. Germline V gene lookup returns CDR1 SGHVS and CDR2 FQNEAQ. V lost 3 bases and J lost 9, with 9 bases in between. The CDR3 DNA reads TGTGCCAGCAGCTTCGACAGGTTTGAGCAGTTCTTC. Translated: CASSFDRFEQFF.

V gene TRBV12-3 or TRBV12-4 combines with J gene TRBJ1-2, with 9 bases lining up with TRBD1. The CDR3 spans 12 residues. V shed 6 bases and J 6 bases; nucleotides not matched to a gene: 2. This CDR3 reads CASRTGGHGYTF. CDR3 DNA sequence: TGTGCCAGCAGAACAGGGGGCCATGGCTACACCTTC.

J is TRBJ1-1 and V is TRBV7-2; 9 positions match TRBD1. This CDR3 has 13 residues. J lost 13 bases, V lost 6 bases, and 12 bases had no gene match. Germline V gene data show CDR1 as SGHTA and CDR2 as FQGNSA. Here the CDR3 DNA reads TGTGCCAGCAGGGCTCCGGGACAGGGTAAAGTTTTCTTT. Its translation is CASRAPGQGKVFF.

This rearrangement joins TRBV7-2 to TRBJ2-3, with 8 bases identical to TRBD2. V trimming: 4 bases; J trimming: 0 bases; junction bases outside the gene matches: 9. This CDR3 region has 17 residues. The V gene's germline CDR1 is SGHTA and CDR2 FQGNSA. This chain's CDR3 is CASSSTRGGTSTDTQYF. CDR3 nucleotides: TGTGCCAGCAGCTCGACCCGGGGGGGTACTAGCACAGATACGCAGTATTTT.

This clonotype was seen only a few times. The CDR3 is CASRSAGLDTQYF. The DNA for the CDR3 is TGTGCCAGCAGAAGTGCGGGACTTGATACGCAGTATTTT. The gene calls are TRBV7-2 and TRBJ2-3, with D tentatively TRBD2 (6 bases). Germline V gene sequence: CDR1 SGHTA, CDR2 FQGNSA. V lost 6 bases to trimming and J lost 6 bases, with 13 bases between them. CDR3 length equals 13 residues.

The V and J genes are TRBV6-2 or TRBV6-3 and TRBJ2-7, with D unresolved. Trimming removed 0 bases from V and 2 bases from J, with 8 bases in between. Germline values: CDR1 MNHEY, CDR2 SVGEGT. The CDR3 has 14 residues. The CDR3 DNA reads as TGTGCCAGCAGTTACTCCCAACGGGCCTACGAGCAGTACTTC. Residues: CASSYSQRAYEQYF.

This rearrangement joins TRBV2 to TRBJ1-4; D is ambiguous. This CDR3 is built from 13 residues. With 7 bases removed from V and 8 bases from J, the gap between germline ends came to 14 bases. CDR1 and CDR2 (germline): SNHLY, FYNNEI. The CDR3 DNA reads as TGTGCCAGCAACAAGGGCCTGGAGGAAAAACTGTTTTTT. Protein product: CASNKGLEEKLFF.

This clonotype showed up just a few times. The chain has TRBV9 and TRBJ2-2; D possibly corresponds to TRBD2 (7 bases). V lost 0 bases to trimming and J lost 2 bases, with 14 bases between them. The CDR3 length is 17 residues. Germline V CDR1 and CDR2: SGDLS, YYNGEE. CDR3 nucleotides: TGTGCCAGCAGCGTAGCGGGGAGGGGGGTTAACACCGGGGAGCTGTTTTTT. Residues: CASSVAGRGVNTGELFF.